A selection of T cell receptor beta chains follows, all from one sample in a study of cytomegalovirus exposure and HLA in healthy donors. The protocol was immunoSEQ multiplex PCR, while the TCRdb copy is restricted to in-frame clones and leaves out a portion. The data contain around 140,000 clones, over 80% of them seen just once; the ten biggest clones take up 3.5% to 5.5%. Sequencing was carried out using PBMCs. The receptors here all came from a man in his late teens or twenties in good health and CMV-seropositive. Both conserved end residues are part of each CDR3. A D gene is named only where the DNA matches it firmly. Rows give clone size only sometimes, using once, few, many, or a class for an expanded clone.

d_gene | j_gene | v_gene | abundance | CDR3aa | CDR3nt
. | TRBJ1-1 | TRBV7-9 | . | CASSLVAGDVSEAFF | TGTGCCAGCAGCTTAGTAGCAGGGGATGTTTCTGAAGCTTTCTTT
. | TRBJ1-1 | TRBV27 | . | CASSLSTGVEAFF | TGTGCCAGCAGTTTATCAACCGGGGTTGAAGCTTTCTTT
TRBD2 | TRBJ2-1 | TRBV4-1 | . | CASRLTSGRANEQFF | TGCGCCAGCAGGCTAACTAGCGGGAGGGCCAATGAGCAGTTCTTC
TRBD2 | TRBJ2-7 | TRBV28 | . | CASSSGTSGRSGEQYF | TGTGCCAGCAGTTCAGGGACTAGCGGGAGGTCGGGCGAGCAGTACTTC
TRBD2 | TRBJ2-3 | TRBV6-5 | . | CASSSLAGDGGDTQYF | TGTGCCAGCAGTTCCCTAGCGGGGGACGGGGGAGATACGCAGTATTTT
TRBD2 | TRBJ2-1 | TRBV15 | . | CATKGGGGSYNEQFF | TGTGCCACCAAGGGTGGGGGGGGCTCCTACAATGAGCAGTTCTTC
TRBD1 | TRBJ2-3 | TRBV4-2 | . | CASSPQGADTQYF | TGTGCCAGCAGCCCCCAGGGGGCAGATACGCAGTATTTT
. | TRBJ2-5 | TRBV5-6 | . | CASSHEPETQYF | TGTGCCAGCAGCCACGAGCCAGAGACCCAGTACTTC
. | TRBJ2-2 | TRBV2 | . | CASSLGGTGELFF | TGTGCCAGCAGTTTGGGGGGCACCGGGGAGCTGTTTTTT
. | TRBJ2-6 | TRBV11-2 | . | CASSRITGSSGANVLTF | TGTGCCAGCAGCCGGATAACAGGGAGCTCTGGGGCCAACGTCCTGACTTTC
TRBD1 | TRBJ2-7 | TRBV19 | . | CASSLTGTAYEQYF | TGTGCCAGTAGTCTCACCGGGACAGCCTACGAGCAGTACTTC
. | TRBJ2-7 | TRBV6-1 | . | CASSGSGVHYEQYF | TGTGCCAGCAGTGGGTCAGGGGTTCACTACGAGCAGTACTTC
TRBD1 | TRBJ1-2 | TRBV11-2 | . | CASSARQGPSIYGYTF | TGTGCCAGCAGCGCCCGACAGGGCCCCTCGATCTATGGCTACACCTTC
TRBD1 | TRBJ1-5 | TRBV2 | . | CASSGTGWRQPQHF | TGTGCCAGCAGTGGGACAGGGTGGCGTCAGCCCCAGCATTTT
. | TRBJ1-1 | TRBV7-6 | . | CASSPDRSNTEAFF | TGTGCCAGCAGCCCTGACAGGTCGAACACTGAAGCTTTCTTT
. | TRBJ2-1 | TRBV6-5 | . | CASREGATNEQFF | TGTGCCAGCAGGGAGGGGGCGACTAATGAGCAGTTCTTC
. | TRBJ1-2 | TRBV5-1 | . | CASTLDGTFVDYGYTF | TGCGCCAGCACTCTAGACGGGACATTCGTCGACTATGGCTACACCTTC
TRBD1 | TRBJ1-2 | TRBV7-2 | . | CASSIWGQGAGYTF | TGTGCCAGCAGTATTTGGGGACAGGGGGCTGGCTACACCTTC
. | TRBJ2-3 | TRBV2 | . | CASRDFTDTQYF | TGTGCCAGCCGGGACTTCACAGATACGCAGTATTTT
TRBD2 | TRBJ2-1 | TRBV6-1 | . | CASSVGEGPIKNEQFF | TGTGCCAGCAGTGTGGGGGAGGGCCCAATCAAGAATGAGCAGTTCTTC
TRBD2 | TRBJ2-7 | TRBV5-4 | . | CASSLEGLASYEQYF | TGTGCCAGCAGCTTGGAGGGACTAGCGAGCTACGAGCAGTACTTC
. | TRBJ1-6 | TRBV6-1 | . | CASRPGLLRTLHF | TGTGCCAGCAGACCGGGACTCCTAAGGACCCTCCACTTT
. | TRBJ1-4 | TRBV30 | . | CAWSVGANEKLFF | TGTGCCTGGAGTGTAGGGGCGAATGAAAAACTGTTTTTT
. | TRBJ1-1 | TRBV6-1 | . | CASSEEVGGGVGLMNTEAFF | TGTGCCAGCAGTGAAGAGGTGGGAGGAGGGGTCGGACTAATGAACACTGAAGCTTTCTTT
. | TRBJ1-1 | TRBV28 | once | CASSSPGARGEAFF | TGTGCCAGCAGTTCCCCAGGGGCGAGGGGTGAAGCTTTCTTT
TRBD1 | TRBJ1-4 | TRBV28 | . | CASGLTGGYGEKLFF | TGTGCCAGCGGGCTAACAGGGGGCTACGGTGAAAAACTGTTTTTT
. | TRBJ2-6 | TRBV27 | once | CASSPLGANVLTF | TGTGCCAGCAGTCCCCTAGGGGCCAACGTCCTGACTTTC
TRBD1 | TRBJ2-1 | TRBV6-1 | once | CASSVQGWDEQFF | TGTGCCAGCAGCGTACAGGGGTGGGATGAGCAGTTCTTC
TRBD1 | TRBJ1-5 | TRBV30 | once | CAWSAQGGQPQHF | TGTGCCTGGAGTGCCCAAGGGGGCCAGCCCCAGCATTTT
. | TRBJ2-1 | TRBV5-6 | . | CASSSKTGLTYNEQFF | TGTGCCAGCAGCTCAAAGACGGGATTGACATACAATGAGCAGTTCTTC
TRBD1 | TRBJ2-5 | TRBV5-4 | . | CASSSTGRVETQYF | TGTGCCAGCAGCTCGACAGGGCGCGTGGAGACCCAGTACTTC
. | TRBJ1-5 | TRBV19 | . | CASSIERELRNQPQHF | TGTGCCAGTAGTATAGAGAGGGAACTGCGCAATCAGCCCCAGCATTTT
. | TRBJ2-7 | TRBV7-2 | . | CASSPGGGIYEQYF | TGTGCCAGCAGCCCAGGTGGAGGGATCTACGAGCAGTACTTC
TRBD1 | TRBJ2-5 | TRBV7-9 | . | CASTLTTGGFEETQYF | TGTGCCAGCACCCTAACGACAGGGGGGTTTGAAGAGACCCAGTACTTC
. | TRBJ1-2 | TRBV6-6 | . | CASSYEGINYGYTF | TGTGCCAGCAGTTACGAGGGAATAAACTATGGCTACACCTTC
TRBD2 | TRBJ2-5 | TRBV19 | . | CASSIKRGQETQYF | TGTGCCAGTAGTATTAAGCGGGGGCAAGAGACCCAGTACTTC
TRBD1 | TRBJ1-5 | TRBV19 | once | CASSLGQVNQPQHF | TGTGCCAGTAGTCTCGGACAGGTAAATCAGCCCCAGCATTTT
. | TRBJ1-2 | TRBV11-2 | . | CASSLQEGRIGYTF | TGTGCCAGCAGCCTCCAGGAGGGGAGGATTGGCTACACCTTC
TRBD1 | TRBJ1-1 | TRBV7-8 | . | CASSWGQPTSAFF | TGTGCCAGCAGCTGGGGACAGCCGACTTCGGCTTTCTTT
. | TRBJ1-1 | TRBV15 | . | CATSSLRGAEAFF | TGTGCCACCAGCAGTCTCCGGGGGGCTGAAGCTTTCTTT
TRBD1 | TRBJ1-2 | TRBV6-1 | . | CASSEETGGSYGYTF | TGTGCCAGCAGTGAAGAGACAGGGGGTAGCTATGGCTACACCTTC
TRBD1 | TRBJ2-7 | TRBV23-1 | . | CASSHQQGNEQYF | TGCGCCAGCAGTCATCAACAGGGGAACGAGCAGTACTTC
TRBD1 | TRBJ1-1 | TRBV7-9 | . | CASRGGRNTEAFF | TGTGCCAGCAGAGGGGGCAGGAACACTGAAGCTTTCTTT
. | TRBJ1-2 | TRBV18 | . | CASSPGADNYGYTF | TGTGCCAGCTCCCCTGGGGCGGATAACTATGGCTACACCTTC
TRBD1 | TRBJ1-2 | TRBV11-2 | . | CASSDRQGGFNYGYTF | TGTGCCAGCAGCGACCGACAGGGGGGGTTTAACTATGGCTACACCTTC
. | TRBJ2-7 | TRBV10-3 | . | CAISGGTYEQYF | TGTGCCATCAGTGGCGGTACCTACGAGCAGTACTTC
. | TRBJ2-7 | TRBV21-1 | . | CASSKRDRGREQYF | TGTGCCAGCAGCAAAAGGGACAGGGGGCGCGAGCAGTACTTC
TRBD2 | TRBJ2-5 | TRBV30 | . | CAWSVRLAGRQETQYF | TGTGCCTGGAGTGTACGCCTAGCGGGAAGACAAGAGACCCAGTACTTC
TRBD1 | TRBJ1-1 | TRBV6-5 | . | CASREDRGSEAFF | TGTGCCAGCAGAGAGGACAGGGGATCTGAAGCTTTCTTT
. | TRBJ2-1 | TRBV20-1 | . | CSAPEYNEQFF | TGCAGTGCCCCGGAGTACAATGAGCAGTTCTTC
TRBD2 | TRBJ2-2 | TRBV19 | . | CASSPRLANTGELFF | TGTGCCAGTAGTCCAAGACTAGCTAACACCGGGGAGCTGTTTTTT
TRBD1 | TRBJ1-2 | TRBV6-5 | few | CASSSPQGARGYTF | TGTGCCAGCAGTTCCCCCCAGGGGGCGCGGGGCTACACCTTC
. | TRBJ1-2 | TRBV5-4 | . | CASSSGEGSYGYTF | TGTGCCAGCAGCTCCGGTGAGGGATCGTATGGCTACACCTTC